This T cell receptor beta chain was retrieved from a study of T cell responses to AZD1222 COVID-19 vaccine. Findings and limits, study-wide: Regions 160-218 and 743-854 held dominance among vaccine-associated CD4 TCRs, which spanned spike. Clonal diversity was possibly underestimated, and white British individuals and females predominated among donors.

Here immunoSEQ multiplex PCR was the method, and the copy in TCRdb shows in-frame clones only, minus some. This sample has under 200,000 clones, with 88% found just once. Germline CDR1 MDHEN, CDR2 SYDVKM. The V and J ends lost 1 base and 7 bases, in that order; junction bases with no gene match: 7. The CDR3 is 15 amino acids. With regard to this clone: Antigen unknown.

Pooled samples include second doses given at about 4 or 12 weeks. The origin of this receptor is an adult who received the AZD1222 COVID-19 vaccine. Sequencing used peripheral blood, obtained 28 days after the second AZD1222 dose. This chain joins TRBV28 and TRBJ2-7; 10 positions match TRBD1. CDR3 loop: CASSLSGQGGDEQYF. In DNA, the CDR3 is TGTGCCAGCAGTTTATCCGGACAGGGGGGAGATGAGCAGTACTTC.